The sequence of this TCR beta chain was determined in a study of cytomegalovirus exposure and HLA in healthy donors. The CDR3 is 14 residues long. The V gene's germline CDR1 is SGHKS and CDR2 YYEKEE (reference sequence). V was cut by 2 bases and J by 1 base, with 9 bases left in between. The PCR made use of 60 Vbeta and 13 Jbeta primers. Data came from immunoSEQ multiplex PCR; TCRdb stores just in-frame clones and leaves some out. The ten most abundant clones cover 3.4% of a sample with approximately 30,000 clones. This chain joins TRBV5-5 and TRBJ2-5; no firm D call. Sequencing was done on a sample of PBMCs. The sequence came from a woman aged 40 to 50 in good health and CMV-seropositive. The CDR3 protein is CASSFKARQETQYF. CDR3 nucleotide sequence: TGTGCCAGCAGCTTTAAAGCGCGCCAAGAGACCCAGTACTTC. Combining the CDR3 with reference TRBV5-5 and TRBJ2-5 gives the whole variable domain DAGVTQSPTHLIKTRGQQVTLRCSPISGHKSVSWYQQVLGQGPQFIFQYYEKEERGRGNFPDRFSARQFPNYSSELNVNALLLGDSALYLCASSFKARQETQYFGPGTRLLVL.